These 28 T cell receptor beta chains were sequenced from one sample in a study of blood T cell repertoires in COVID-19. TCRdb keeps only in-frame clones here, not all; method: immunoSEQ multiplex PCR. The sample consists of 300,000 to 450,000 clones, about 89% of them appearing once. Input material: PBMCs or T cells enriched from blood (not recorded which). The receptors stem from a man aged 35 to 55 in a cohort exposed to, infected with or recovered from COVID-19 (not recorded which).

The genes are TRBV5-1 and TRBJ2-1, with TRBD2 matching 12 bases. The CDR3 length is 14 residues. Trimming took 5 bases from V and 6 from J; bases not matched to a gene: 3. Germline V gene sequence: CDR1 SGHRS, CDR2 YFSETQ. CDR3 amino acids: CASRRLAGVNEQFF. CDR3 sequence (DNA): TGCGCCAGCAGAAGACTAGCGGGAGTCAATGAGCAGTTCTTC.

The chain employs TRBV19 and TRBJ1-5, with a tentative D call TRBD1 (6 bases). V dropped 7 bases and J dropped 5 bases, with 12 bases sitting between them. Germline V gives CDR1 LNHDA, CDR2 SQIVND (reference sequence). This CDR3 spans 13 amino acids. The CDR3 reads CASNGQIYQPQHF. CDR3 coding DNA: TGTGCCAGTAATGGACAGATTTATCAGCCCCAGCATTTT. The variable domain in full, with the rest retrieved from reference TRBV19 and TRBJ1-5, is DGGITQSPKYLFRKEGQNVTLSCEQNLNHDAMYWYRQDPGQGLRLIYYSQIVNDFQKGDIAEGYSVSREKKESFPLTVTSAQKNPTAFYLCASNGQIYQPQHFGDGTRLSIL.

This sequence joins TRBV11-2 and TRBJ2-7, with 8 nucleotides matching TRBD1. Trimming removed 1 base from V and 2 bases from J; junction bases left unmatched: 4. CDR3 length equals 15 residues. CDR1 is SGHAT and CDR2 is FQNNGV in the germline V gene. The DNA of the CDR3 is TGTGCCAGCAGCTTAGGGGACAGGCTGACCTACGAGCAGTACTTC. Its translation is CASSLGDRLTYEQYF. The full variable domain, its missing parts supplied by reference TRBV11-2 and TRBJ2-7, is EAGVAQSPRYKIIEKRQSVAFWCNPISGHATLYWYQQILGQGPKLLIQFQNNGVVDDSQLPKDRFSAERLKGVDSTLKIQPAKLEDSAVYLCASSLGDRLTYEQYFGPGTRLTVT.

The rearrangement joins TRBV6-5 to TRBJ2-7, with 12 bases identical to TRBD2. With 4 bases clipped from V and 6 bases from J, the junction kept 7 bases outside the gene matches. This CDR3 comprises 15 residues. Germline lookup yields CDR1 MNHEY and CDR2 SVGAGI. The CDR3 is CASSSPLAGGIEQYF. The CDR3 DNA is TGTGCCAGCAGTTCCCCACTAGCGGGAGGTATCGAGCAGTACTTC.

This clone was picked up a small number of times. This specimen includes other DNA sequences encoding the same CDR3. The gene calls are TRBV3-1 (or the pseudogene TRBV3-2) and TRBJ1-2; possible D gene TRBD1, 6 bases. Trimming took off 2 bases at V and 2 bases at J, with 9 bases between the two ends. This CDR3 region has 14 residues. The germline gives CDR1 LGHDT, CDR2 YNNKEL (reference sequence). CDR3 loop: CASSQLQGNYGYTF. CDR3 DNA sequence: TGTGCCAGCAGCCAACTTCAGGGGAACTATGGCTACACCTTC.

The gene calls are TRBV6-5 and TRBJ2-1, with 9 bases aligning to TRBD2. Germline-derived CDR1 and CDR2 are MNHEY and SVGAGI. J lost 5 bases, V lost 6 bases, and 5 bases had no gene match. The CDR3 has 14 residues. The CDR3 loop reads CASRRLAGNNEQFF. The CDR3 DNA reads TGTGCCAGCAGACGCCTAGCGGGGAACAATGAGCAGTTCTTC.

This clone was seen once. The rearrangement uses TRBV6-5 and TRBJ2-2, with 10 bases matching TRBD2. Trimming took 2 bases from V and 4 from J; bases not matched to a gene: 4. This CDR3 is 16 amino acids long. Germline V gene lookup returns CDR1 MNHEY and CDR2 SVGAGI. Here the CDR3 DNA reads TGTGCCAGCAGTTACGGAGCGGGAGGGTTCACCGGGGAGCTGTTTTTT. Its translation: CASSYGAGGFTGELFF.

The chain has TRBV21-1 and TRBJ2-2; the tabulated D call, TRBD1, remains unverified against the DNA. TRBV21-1 counts as a pseudogene. The CDR3 has 16 amino acids. CDR3 nucleotides: TGTGCCAGCAGCAAAAGGGGTGACAGGCTGACCGGGGAGCTGTTTTTT. Amino acid sequence: CASSKRGDRLTGELFF.

In this sample, this clone turned up a few times. The chain is built from TRBV19 and TRBJ1-1; D is possibly TRBD1 (5 bases). CDR1 is LNHDA, CDR2 SQIVND, per germline (reference sequence). Trimming removed 5 bases from V and 4 bases from J, with 8 bases in between. This CDR3 is built from 12 residues. DNA for the CDR3: TGTGCCAGTAGTGGGGGGGGCACTGAAGCTTTCTTT. Translating it yields CASSGGGTEAFF. The variable domain in full, completed from reference TRBV19 and TRBJ1-1, reads DGGITQSPKYLFRKEGQNVTLSCEQNLNHDAMYWYRQDPGQGLRLIYYSQIVNDFQKGDIAEGYSVSREKKESFPLTVTSAQKNPTAFYLCASSGGGTEAFFGQGTRLTVV.

The rearrangement uses TRBV7-9 and TRBJ1-1; weak D call: TRBD1 (6 bases). In germline, CDR1 is SEHNR, CDR2 FQNEAQ (reference sequence). This CDR3 has 14 amino acids. With 5 bases removed from V and 5 bases from J, the gap between germline ends came to 15 bases. The CDR3 DNA is TGTGCCAGCAGCCGCGAAGGGGGGGCAACTGAAGCTTTCTTT. Translating gives CASSREGGATEAFF.

The chain is built from TRBV30 and TRBJ2-1; D call uncertain. Germline V lookup: CDR1 GTSNPN, CDR2 SVGIG (reference sequence). V lost 0 bases and J lost 4, with 10 bases in between. The CDR3 length is 14 residues. Here the CDR3 DNA reads TGTGCCTGGAGTGTAGACCGGAGTTACAATGAGCAGTTCTTC. It codes for CAWSVDRSYNEQFF.

The rearrangement joins TRBV19 to TRBJ2-4; 8 bases agree with TRBD1. V was pared by 6 bases and J by 2 bases, with 6 bases of the junction left unmatched. This CDR3 has 15 residues. CDR1 LNHDA and CDR2 SQIVND come from the germline V gene (reference sequence). In DNA form, the CDR3 reads TGTGCCAGTAGCCCCAGGACAGGGTCCAAAAACATTCAGTACTTC. Its translation is CASSPRTGSKNIQYF.

V usage is TRBV30 and J usage is TRBJ1-1; D might be TRBD1 (5 bases). Germline CDR1 and CDR2: GTSNPN and SVGIG (reference sequence). This CDR3 has 13 residues. With 5 bases removed from V and 2 bases from J, the gap between germline ends came to 12 bases. DNA for the CDR3: TGTGCCTGGGCCAACGGGGGAAACACTGAAGCTTTCTTT. The encoded protein is CAWANGGNTEAFF.

The chain uses TRBV2 and TRBJ1-6; 7 bases match TRBD1. Germline CDR1 and CDR2: SNHLY and FYNNEI. CDR3 length: 12 residues. The junction had 4 bases not matched to a gene; V was cut back by 1 base and J by 16 bases. The CDR3 is CASSEDRGGLHF. CDR3 in DNA: TGTGCCAGCAGTGAAGACAGGGGTGGTCTCCACTTT.

This chain joins TRBV19 and TRBJ2-4, with D possibly TRBD2 on 6 matching bases. Deletions cut 3 bases from V and 0 bases from J, with 9 bases between. Germline values: CDR1 LNHDA, CDR2 SQIVND (reference sequence). This CDR3 is 15 amino acids long. The CDR3: CASSITGAAKNIQYF. DNA for the CDR3: TGTGCCAGTAGTATTACGGGAGCAGCCAAAAACATTCAGTACTTC.

This clone was seen many times. The chain employs TRBV7-9 and TRBJ1-4; 7 nucleotides match TRBD1. This CDR3 is 15 amino acids long. Germline V CDR1 and CDR2: SEHNR, FQNEAQ (reference sequence). After removal of 6 bases from V and 4 bases from J, the junction contained 8 bases not matched to a gene. Here the CDR3 reads CASSRGQAFNEKLFF. The DNA of the CDR3 is TGTGCCAGCAGTAGAGGACAGGCCTTTAATGAAAAACTGTTTTTT.

The V and J genes are TRBV7-9 and TRBJ1-4; 7 nucleotides match TRBD1. The CDR3 contains 18 residues. Germline V gene sequence: CDR1 SEHNR, CDR2 FQNEAQ (reference sequence). With V trimmed by 1 base and J by 8 bases, 16 bases remained unmatched. The CDR3 sequence: CASSLVLGRGKVWEKLFF. The CDR3 coding sequence is TGTGCCAGCAGCTTAGTGCTCGGCAGGGGGAAGGTATGGGAAAAACTGTTTTTT.

J is TRBJ1-5 and V is TRBV5-5, with 10 bases lining up with TRBD1. V was pared by 5 bases and J by 5 bases, with 4 bases of the junction left unmatched. The germline CDR1 and CDR2 sequences are SGHKS and YYEKEE (reference sequence). The CDR3 is 14 amino acids. DNA for the CDR3: TGTGCCAGCAGACCAGGGACAGGGGATCAGCCCCAGCATTTT. Protein: CASRPGTGDQPQHF.

The V call is TRBV27, the J call TRBJ2-1, with 10 bases identical to TRBD2. CDR1 MNHEY and CDR2 SMNVEV come from the germline V gene (reference sequence). The CDR3 length is 14 residues. The V gene end was trimmed by 3 bases and the J gene end by 9 bases; junction bases not matched to a gene: 5. CDR3 sequence: CASSFSLAGAEQFF. DNA of the CDR3: TGTGCCAGCAGTTTCTCGCTAGCGGGAGCTGAGCAGTTCTTC.

This clone was seen more than once but under ten times. For the CDR3, the DNA is TGTGCCAGTAGTGCCGCTGCGGTGGGAGTCTCTGGAAACACCATATATTTT. This encodes CASSAAAVGVSGNTIYF. The chain carries TRBV19 and TRBJ1-3; D gene unclear. The CDR3 has 17 residues. The germline gives CDR1 LNHDA, CDR2 SQIVND (reference sequence). V shed 5 bases and J shed 0 bases, with 17 bases lying between them.

The chain couples TRBV10-2 to TRBJ2-7; TRBD2 is a possible D gene (5 bases). Germline assignment: CDR1 WSHSY and CDR2 SAAADI. CDR3 length equals 14 residues. V lost 6 bases and J lost 0, with 12 bases in between. In DNA form, the CDR3 reads TGCGCCAGCAGGACCGGACTGGCCTCCTACGAGCAGTACTTC. Protein product: CASRTGLASYEQYF.

The chain joins TRBV5-1 to TRBJ1-5, with D hard to call. The germline V gene encodes CDR1 SGHRS and CDR2 YFSETQ. The length of the CDR3 is 15 residues. V was trimmed by 0 bases and J by 6 bases, leaving 13 bases between them. CDR3 in amino acids: CASSLEGGFSQPQHF. DNA for the CDR3: TGCGCCAGCAGCTTGGAAGGAGGGTTCAGTCAGCCCCAGCATTTT.

The gene calls are TRBV18 and TRBJ2-1; TRBD2 matches 8 bases. CDR3 length equals 16 residues. The germline V gene encodes CDR1 KGHSH and CDR2 LQKENI. The junction had 13 bases not matched to a gene; V was cut back by 6 bases and J by 6 bases. As DNA, the CDR3 is TGTGCCAGCTCCATAAGCGTAGCGGGATCCCTCAATGAGCAGTTCTTC. Encoded protein: CASSISVAGSLNEQFF. The full variable domain, completed using reference TRBV18 and TRBJ2-1, is NAGVMQNPRHLVRRRGQEARLRCSPMKGHSHVYWYRQLPEEGLKFMVYLQKENIIDESGMPKERFSAEFPKEGPSILRIQQVVRGDSAAYFCASSISVAGSLNEQFFGPGTRLTVL.

J is TRBJ1-4 and V is TRBV12-1. TRBV12-1 is a pseudogene locus. The CDR3 is made up of 13 amino acids. The CDR3: CASSPRGDEKLFF. CDR3 sequence (DNA): TGTGCCAGCAGCCCCCGCGGTGATGAAAAACTGTTTTTT.

The J gene is TRBJ2-2, the V gene TRBV10-3; D is perhaps TRBD1 (5 bases). CDR1 ENHRY and CDR2 SYGVKD come from the germline V gene. V lost 0 bases and J lost 0, with 5 bases in between. The CDR3 contains 15 residues. As DNA, the CDR3 is TGTGCCATCAGTGAGTCACAGGCGAACACCGGGGAGCTGTTTTTT. Translating it yields CAISESQANTGELFF.

The chain is built from TRBV28 and TRBJ2-1, with TRBD2 matching over 10 bases. The CDR3 consists of 17 residues. Germline CDR1 is MDHEN and CDR2 is SYDVKM. J was trimmed by 4 bases and V by 2 bases; bases with no gene match: 8. CDR3 nucleotides: TGTGCCAGCAGTTTACCAGGACTAGCGGAAAGGTACAATGAGCAGTTCTTC. Protein product: CASSLPGLAERYNEQFF.

This clone was found once. V and J are TRBV5-1 and TRBJ2-3, with 7 bases matching TRBD2. Germline assignment: CDR1 SGHRS and CDR2 YFSETQ. With V trimmed by 0 bases and J by 5 bases, 12 bases remained unmatched. The CDR3 contains 17 residues. CDR3 in amino acids: CASSLGRVPRGVDTQYF. The DNA of the CDR3 is TGCGCCAGCAGCTTGGGACGGGTCCCCCGGGGGGTAGATACGCAGTATTTT.

This chain connects TRBV7-8 to TRBJ2-1, with D possibly TRBD2 on 5 matching bases. The CDR3 has 15 amino acids. The germline V gene has CDR1 SGHVS and CDR2 FQNEAQ. V lost 7 bases and J lost 2, with 15 bases in between. The CDR3 nucleotides are TGTGCCAGCACCAGGAGGACCAATACCTACAATGAGCAGTTCTTC. Protein product: CASTRRTNTYNEQFF. Complete variable domain (other parts from reference TRBV7-8 and TRBJ2-1): GAGVSQSPRYKVAKRGQDVALRCDPISGHVSLFWYQQALGQGPEFLTYFQNEAQLDKSGLPSDRFFAERPEGSVSTLKIQRTQQEDSAVYLCASTRRTNTYNEQFFGPGTRLTVL.